The present entry profiles one TCR beta chain with its context. Its target antigen remains unknown. No per-base quality is available; no much larger clone lies one base away. V trim: 4 bases; J trim: 0 bases; unmatched bases: 5. For CDR1 and CDR2, the germline V gene lists LGHNA and YNFKEQ. The CDR3 measures 18 amino acids from cysteine to phenylalanine. This entry keeps only the CDR3 DNA: 54 bases, framed from base 1. The protocol used for the library was the immunoSEQ multiplex PCR assay. A mixture of 60 forward primers for TCR Vbeta segments and 13 reverse primers for TCR Jbeta segments was used in the multiplex PCR. A multiplex PCR assay on genomic DNA amplified the CDR3 region of rearranged TCR beta genes. On the Illumina HiSeq System, the amplified TCR beta libraries were sequenced as 87-base-pair reads. Under the source paper's analysis protocol: A later analysis counted 65 million to 90 million unique TCR beta chains across the 650 to 800 repertoires, and some 11 million of these chains were shared by at least two donors. Raw reads were error-corrected and collapsed into unique sequences by a nearest-neighbor algorithm in which closely related sequences were merged to remove PCR and sequencing errors. V, D and J gene segments were assigned by aligning CDR3 sequences to IMGT reference sequences. For a sequence to be retained, a match of at least six nucleotides was required to both a V gene segment and a J gene segment. A rearrangement was called productive if the CDR3 had no stop codons and remained in frame with V and J, and every other rearrangement was called non-productive. Following IMGT convention, CDR3 was defined as the stretch from the second conserved V-encoded cysteine up to the conserved J-encoded phenylalanine. The earlier analysis of about 610 of the donors excluded any sequence lacking an unambiguous match to a single V gene segment. In an earlier analysis of some 590 of the donors, a V segment was called functional when productive rearrangements were above 56.7%, and segregating when the standard deviation between donors exceeded 5%. A statistical classification framework was developed to diagnose cytomegalovirus status using the catalog of TCR beta chain sequences. A later analysis assigned V and J genes by comparing TCR nucleotide sequences with IMGT/GENE-DB human TR gene sequences. A later analysis assigned CDR3 sequences and most-parsimonious VDJ recombination scenarios with the TCRdist pipeline. In a later analysis, each TCR beta chain was defined by its CDR3 amino acid sequence together with its V-gene family, and reads without a unique V-gene family were excluded. As a way to deal with suspected cross-contamination and a sequencing artifact, a later analysis dropped 450 to 600 nucleotide sequences that were highly shared and had low generation probability. For each public chain, a later analysis derived a clonal expansion index from normalized ranks of inferred template counts within each repertoire. A later analysis computed generation probabilities with a VDJ recombination model fitted to out-of-frame rearrangements, and checked the results against IGoR. In a later analysis, TCR-TCR, TCR-HLA and TCR-CMV co-occurrence was scored with hypergeometric tests, and a repertoire-size bias correction was applied to TCR pairs. False discovery rates were estimated in a later analysis by permuting HLA or CMV assignments 20 times. In a later analysis, co-occurring TCRs were grouped using DBSCAN, and TCRdist sequence similarity was added for clustering within HLA-allele-positive subsets. For co-occurrence clustering, repertoires with fewer than 30,000 or more than 120,000 public chains were excluded, along with roughly 5 repertoires with anomalous nucleotide sharing. Imported from immuneACCESS, the table was reduced by TCRdb to in-frame sequences with V and J called. These copies leave out some clones; in studies compared against another copy, an unresolved V gene accounts for under half, and the cause of the remainder is not known. For V, J and clone size, that table is used; D and trimming come from the DNA. Recorded for this sample are some 160,000 clones; 76% of them occurred a single time. The top ten hold roughly 2% of the sample.

This record belongs to a study of cytomegalovirus exposure and HLA in healthy donors (dated 2017 in TCRdb). For the wider study: An earlier analysis of roughly 500 of the donors reported about 260 Gb of sequence data and 117 million unique TCR beta sequences obtained from around 190 million T cells. Both class I and class II loci were covered by HLA typing, at four-digit resolution. All discovery cohort repertoires had been generated on a single sequencing platform. Besides the first cohort of under 700 subjects, a separate validation cohort made up of 120 different subjects was used. The later analysis used no new phenotypic data to find candidate immune exposures, relying instead on TCR beta sequences and their occurrence across donors. The genetic ancestry cluster associated with self-reported Caucasian donors included over 65% of the 300 to 450 genotyped donors. In a later genetic analysis, genome-wide SNP genotypes for 398 of the 666 donors were used, and that subset was treated as a discovery cohort. Donor age, sex, ethnicity and CMV serostatus were collected together with the repertoire data. The study aimed to test whether signatures of past pathogen exposure could be identified by cataloging public T cell receptors. The number of typed donors differed by locus: roughly 620-640 for A, B, C, DRB1 and DQB1; 500 to 550 for DQA1; some 590 for DPA1; and around 450 for DPB1. About 280 gigabases of sequencing data and approximately 85 million unique TCR sequences were included in an early release covering over 600 HLA-typed donors. To decide whether each TCR beta V gene segment behaved as functional or pseudogenic, an earlier analysis of 587 of the donors relied on high-throughput TCR beta sequencing. On average, around 240,000 unique TCR beta nucleotide sequences were sequenced per donor among more than 350 genotyped donors of the cohort, with 15% to 20% of those sequences being non-productive. The study profiled the T cell repertoires of hundreds of subjects by immunosequencing and related them to cytomegalovirus serostatus. About five DR-DQ haplotypes were handled as single units for association and clustering, since linkage in the cohort was strong. In a later analysis, previously published TCR beta repertoires from about 670 donors were re-analyzed and high-resolution HLA genotyping was added so that TCR occurrence patterns could be studied. To predict cytomegalovirus infection status, the study brought together high-throughput TCR immunosequencing, statistical association of individual TCRs with disease status, and machine learning.

Overall study results and their limits: In a later analysis, TCR association rates were found to vary across HLA loci, with the most associated TCRs seen for DRB1 alleles and the fewest for HLA-C alleles. The only immune exposure information available for the cohort was CMV serostatus. Because counts were too low, about 17 rarely observed V segments, including chromosome 9 orphons, were excluded from the earlier analysis of 587 of the donors. The study listed over 150 TCR beta chains as associated with cytomegalovirus. In a later genetic analysis, fewer N-insertions in productive TCRs were reported among donors in an Asian-associated ancestry cluster than the approximately 710-donor mean. Because HLA typing was missing for some donors at each locus, association tests included only the typed subset. The authors suggested that the approach could potentially be generalized to other disease states and immunological phenotypes. The classifier was reported to diagnose cytomegalovirus status with high specificity and sensitivity in both the original cohort and the validation cohort. Only TCR beta chains were sequenced in this cohort, and the absence of alpha or paired-chain data limited detectable features. Correlated functional status among segregating V segments might be attributable to linkage disequilibrium, but an unknown experimental factor could not be ruled out. A later analysis reported that several top co-occurrence clusters appeared linked to parvovirus B19, influenza, CMV and Epstein-Barr virus. Roughly uniform sequencing depth across donors was assumed in presence/absence analyses, although this assumption may not hold. A group of highly shared sequence variants was considered likely to be a technical artifact of the sequencing pipeline. Assigning TCR associations to individual alleles was difficult when HLA alleles, especially DR and DQ, strongly co-occurred. An earlier analysis of approximately 600 of the donors showed that most TCR beta V segments appeared in productive rearrangements either about 87% or about 30% of the time, which broadly matched IMGT annotations. A further reported finding was that TCR beta sequences accurately predicted the HLA-A and HLA-B alleles for most subjects in the first cohort. A later analysis associated about 18,000 TCR beta sequences with specific HLA alleles at a false discovery rate of 0.05. In vitro tests confirmed that a few of the cytomegalovirus-associated TCR beta chains recognize cytomegalovirus antigens. In a later genetic analysis, a missense DCLRE1C variant was associated with V-gene and J-gene trimming of TCR beta chains, and the association was replicated in an independent cohort. Some IMGT-functional V segments, including TRBV6-2 and TRBV6-3, could not be distinguished by the 87-base-pair reads and were therefore excluded. In a later analysis, most CMV-associated TCR beta chains were found to appear HLA-restricted, with HLA associations seemingly driven largely by CMV exposure. While some public TCRs were present in many individuals, most TCR sequences turned up only very rarely across donors. A later analysis found that HLA-associated TCR beta chains were more clonally expanded and had lower generation probabilities than equally common non-associated chains.

The cohort consisted of approximately 690 healthy bone marrow donors. Cohort members were all nominally healthy when sampled, although unrecorded immune exposures were likely present. The donor was CMV seronegative and belonged to the group of over 350 seronegative cohort members. Every donor gave a peripheral blood sample, and the peripheral blood mononuclear cells from that sample were used for TCR beta sequencing. The Qiagen DNeasy Blood Extraction Kit was used to extract genomic DNA from the blood cell samples. This receptor was taken from a middle-aged woman in good health and CMV-seronegative. The sample comprised PBMCs. The chain is made from TRBV4-2 and TRBJ2-6; 11 nucleotides in the junction match TRBD1. The bases read TGTGCCAGCAGCCCGGGGACAGGGGGAAACTCTGGGGCCAACGTCCTGACTTTC. This encodes CASSPGTGGNSGANVLTF.